These T cell receptor beta chains were read from a single sample in a study of T cells after yellow fever vaccination. TCRdb processed the 5' RACE reads anew with MiXCR; each CDR3 protein has one entry. The sample includes nearly 300,000 distinct CDR3 sequences, approximately 10% seen only once; the top ten take 3% to 3.5%. The specimen was CD4+ T cells sorted from PBMCs, collected 5 days after the yellow fever booster vaccination. Receptors were obtained from a man aged 18-30 years who received the YFV17D yellow fever vaccine. CDR3s include the opening cysteine and the closing phenylalanine or tryptophan. The D gene is left open where the match is weak. A clone size is listed for some rows: how often the clone was seen (once, few, many), or a class if it is expanded.

clone size,CDR3 length,D gene,J gene,V gene,CDR3 DNA,CDR3 protein
-,15,-,TRBJ2-1,TRBV29-1,TGCAGCGTTGAACAGTTCGTTAGCTCCTACAATGAGCAGTTCTTC,CSVEQFVSSYNEQFF
few,17,-,TRBJ1-2,TRBV6-2/TRBV6-3,TGTGCCAGCAATCCTGGTCCCGACTTATACAGGAGTGAAGGCTACACCTTC,CASNPGPDLYRSEGYTF
few,13,-,TRBJ1-1,TRBV2,TGTGCCAGCAAGTCTAACGGGAACACTGAAGCTTTCTTT,CASKSNGNTEAFF
-,16,-,TRBJ1-3,TRBV10-3,TGTGCCATCAGTGAGTCGACGGGGGGCTTCGGAAACACCATATATTTT,CAISESTGGFGNTIYF
-,16,-,TRBJ1-3,TRBV7-2,TGTGCCAGCAGCTTCGAGGGGCCCTTCTCTGGAAACACCATATATTTT,CASSFEGPFSGNTIYF
-,14,-,TRBJ2-2,TRBV12-3/TRBV12-4,TGTGCCAGCAGGCCCATTGCAGTCACCGGGGAGCTGTTTTTT,CASRPIAVTGELFF
few,16,TRBD1,TRBJ2-1,TRBV7-6,TGTGCCAGCAGCTTGTCCGGGACAGGGGGATATAATGAGCAGTTCTTC,CASSLSGTGGYNEQFF
few,15,TRBD1,TRBJ1-6,TRBV3-1,TGTGCCAGCAGCCAGAATGACAGGGGCGGTTCACCCCTCCACTTT,CASSQNDRGGSPLHF
many,14,-,TRBJ2-7,TRBV20-1,TGCAGTGCTATAGAGGACCGATATGCCTACGAGCAGTACTTC,CSAIEDRYAYEQYF
many,15,-,TRBJ2-3,TRBV28,-,CASSSSAGNTDTQYF
many,14,TRBD1,TRBJ1-2,TRBV20-1,TGCAGTGCTAGAGATCCAGGGGGCAACTATGGCTACACCTTC,CSARDPGGNYGYTF
-,14,TRBD2,TRBJ2-5,TRBV5-1,TGCGCCAGCAGCTTCGGCGGGGGGGCAGAGACCCAGTACTTC,CASSFGGGAETQYF
few,15,TRBD2,TRBJ2-1,TRBV5-5,TGTGCCAGCAGCCAGGGGACTAGCTTGGGGGGTGAGCAGTTCTTC,CASSQGTSLGGEQFF
-,16,-,TRBJ1-2,TRBV12-3/TRBV12-4,TGTGCCAGCAGTTTAGCGCGCGGATGGGCTAACTATGGCTACACCTTC,CASSLARGWANYGYTF
-,15,-,TRBJ2-6,TRBV6-6,TGTGCCAGCGGGCTAAGGGGATCTGGGGCCAACGTCCTGACTTTC,CASGLRGSGANVLTF